The clone carrying this T cell receptor beta chain came up once. These data originate in a study of tumor-infiltrating lymphocytes in localized non-small cell lung cancer. The protocol was immunoSEQ multiplex PCR, while the TCRdb copy is restricted to in-frame clones and leaves out a portion. Counted here are over 15,000 clones, around two thirds occurring once; the ten biggest clones make up 6.5%. This receptor was taken from a human donor with non-small cell lung cancer. The specimen was lung tumor tissue.

This CDR3 is CASSLPPAGGRETQYF. In DNA form, the CDR3 reads TGTGCCAGCAGCTTACCCCCAGCGGGGGGCCGTGAGACCCAGTACTTC. The chain uses TRBV5-8 and TRBJ2-5; the match to TRBD2 covers 9 bases. The CDR3 runs 16 residues. Germline trimming cut 2 bases from V and 5 bases from J; bases unmatched to any gene: 10. Germline V lookup: CDR1 SGHTS, CDR2 YDEGEE.